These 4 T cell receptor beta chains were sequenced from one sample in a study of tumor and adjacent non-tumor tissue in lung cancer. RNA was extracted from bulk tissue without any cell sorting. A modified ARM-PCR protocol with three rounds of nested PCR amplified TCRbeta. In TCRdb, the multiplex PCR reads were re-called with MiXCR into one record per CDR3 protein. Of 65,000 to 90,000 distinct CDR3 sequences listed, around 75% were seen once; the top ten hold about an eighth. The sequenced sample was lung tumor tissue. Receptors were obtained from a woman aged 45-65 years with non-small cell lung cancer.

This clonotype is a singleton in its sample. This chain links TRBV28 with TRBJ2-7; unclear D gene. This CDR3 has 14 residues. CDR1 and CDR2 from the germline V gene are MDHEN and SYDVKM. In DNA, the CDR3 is TGTATCAGCAGTTTTGTTATGAGAGCCTACGAGCAGTACTTC. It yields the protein CISSFVMRAYEQYF.

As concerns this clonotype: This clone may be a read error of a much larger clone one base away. CDR3 nucleotides: TGTGCCACCAGTGATTTTGGCGGTCCAGGATACAATGTGCAGTTCTTC. Translated, it gives CATSDFGGPGYNVQFF. The rearrangement uses TRBV24-1 and TRBJ2-1, with unresolved D. The germline V gene has CDR1 KGHDR and CDR2 SFDVKD. This CDR3 is built from 16 residues.

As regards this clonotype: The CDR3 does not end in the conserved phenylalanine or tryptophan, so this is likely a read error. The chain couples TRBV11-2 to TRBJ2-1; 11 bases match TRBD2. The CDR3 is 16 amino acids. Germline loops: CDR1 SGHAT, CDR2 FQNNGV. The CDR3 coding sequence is TGTGACAGCAGCCTAATGACCGGGACTAGCGGACCAGAGCAGTTCCTC. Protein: CDSSLMTGTSGPEQFL.

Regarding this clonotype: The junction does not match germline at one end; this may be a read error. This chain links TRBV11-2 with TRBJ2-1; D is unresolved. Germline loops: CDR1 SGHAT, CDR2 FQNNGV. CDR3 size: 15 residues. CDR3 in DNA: TGTGCCAGCAGCTTATTTCCGGATTCCTACAAAGAGCAGTCCTTC. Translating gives CASSLFPDSYKEQSF.